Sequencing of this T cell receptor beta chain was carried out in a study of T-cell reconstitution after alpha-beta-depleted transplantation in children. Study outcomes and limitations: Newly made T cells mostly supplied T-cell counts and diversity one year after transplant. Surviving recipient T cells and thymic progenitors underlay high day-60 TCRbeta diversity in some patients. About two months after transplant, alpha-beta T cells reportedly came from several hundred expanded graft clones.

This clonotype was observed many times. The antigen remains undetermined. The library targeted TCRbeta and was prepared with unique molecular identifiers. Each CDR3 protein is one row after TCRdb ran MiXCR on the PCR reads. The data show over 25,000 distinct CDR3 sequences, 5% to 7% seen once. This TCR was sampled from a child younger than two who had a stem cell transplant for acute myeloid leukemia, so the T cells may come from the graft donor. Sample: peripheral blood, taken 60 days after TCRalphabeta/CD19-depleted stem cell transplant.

CDR3 DNA: TGTGCCAGCAGTTACGCGGCAGGCCTCTACGAGCAGTACTTC. Encoded protein: CASSYAAGLYEQYF. The chain joins TRBV6-5 to TRBJ2-7; D remains ambiguous. Germline V gives CDR1 MNHEY, CDR2 SVGAGI. V was cut by 2 bases and J by 3 bases, with 11 bases left in between. This CDR3 comprises 14 residues.